These 10 T cell receptor beta chains share one sample of origin, sequenced in a study of shared clonotypes between healthy human individuals. Some clones are missing from TCRdb's copy, which holds only in-frame ones; the method was immunoSEQ multiplex PCR. The table shows roughly 2.1 million clones, with around 93% occurring only once. Naive CD8 isolation took CD45RO-negative cells positively selected for CCR7 and excluded terminally differentiated effector memory CD45RA+ cells. Sample: naive CD8+ T cells from PBMCs. The receptors were gathered from a man younger than 35 in good health. Some clones in this sample may be carry-over from other donors' samples.

The chain carries TRBV19 and TRBJ2-7; 8 bases line up with TRBD2. The CDR3 loop spans 15 amino acids. Germline V gene lookup returns CDR1 LNHDA and CDR2 SQIVND (reference sequence). Unmatched junction bases numbered 5, after V lost 2 bases and J lost 2 bases. The CDR3 here is CASSIFTSGTYEQYF. CDR3 sequence (DNA): TGTGCCAGTAGTATATTTACTAGCGGCACCTACGAGCAGTACTTC.

J is TRBJ1-2 and V is TRBV25-1, with a possible D match to TRBD1 (6 bases). V gave up 6 bases and J gave up 8 bases, with 22 bases separating them. The CDR3 length is 15 residues. The germline CDR1 and CDR2 sequences are MGHDK and SYGVNS. CDR3 bases: TGTGCCAGCAGGAAAACGGACAGCACCTTTCTCGGCTACACCTTC. Residues: CASRKTDSTFLGYTF.

The chain is built from TRBV6-5 and TRBJ2-5; 7 bases fit TRBD1. There are 13 residues in the CDR3. Trimming cost V 7 bases and J 2 bases; bases outside gene matches: 4. From germline, CDR1 is MNHEY and CDR2 SVGAGI. CDR3: CASTPTGQETQYF. The CDR3 coding sequence is TGTGCCAGCACCCCGACAGGGCAAGAGACCCAGTACTTC.

The CDR3 loop is CASSFGTSGSNTGELFF. CDR3 coding DNA: TGTGCCAGCAGCTTTGGGACTAGCGGGAGTAACACCGGGGAGCTGTTTTTT. This chain joins TRBV5-6 and TRBJ2-2; TRBD2 aligns across 14 bases. The CDR3 covers 17 residues. With V trimmed by 2 bases and J by 2 bases, 2 bases remained unmatched. Germline CDR1 reads SGHDT; CDR2 reads YYEEEE.

The chain is built from TRBV6-6 and TRBJ2-1; weak D call: TRBD1 (6 bases). From germline, CDR1 is MNHNY and CDR2 SVGAGI (reference sequence). The CDR3 extends over 16 amino acids. Between the trimmed V and J ends, which lost 5 bases and 0 bases, there was a span of 14 bases. The CDR3 DNA follows: TGTGCCAGCAGTCCCAGGGGTCTTAGCTCCTACAATGAGCAGTTCTTC. Its protein is CASSPRGLSSYNEQFF.

J is TRBJ1-5 and V is TRBV28; no reliable D call. The germline CDR1 and CDR2 sequences are MDHEN and SYDVKM. The CDR3 sequence is 14 residues long. With 7 bases removed from V and 4 bases from J, the gap between germline ends came to 14 bases. The CDR3 nucleotides read TGTGCCAGCAACCCTTTAGAGGAGAATCAGCCCCAGCATTTT. Protein product: CASNPLEENQPQHF. Full variable domain (rest looked up from reference TRBV28 and TRBJ1-5): DVKVTQSSRYLVKRTGEKVFLECVQDMDHENMFWYRQDPGLGLRLIYFSYDVKMKEKGDIPEGYSVSREKKERFSLILESASTNQTSMYLCASNPLEENQPQHFGDGTRLSIL.

This clone was picked up a small number of times. Other DNA sequences in this sample translate to the same CDR3. This chain uses TRBV7-9 with TRBJ2-1; D gene ambiguous. The V end was cut by 3 bases, the J end by 4 bases, with 4 bases between. Looked up from germline, CDR1 is SEHNR and CDR2 is FQNEAQ (reference sequence). The CDR3 extends over 12 amino acids. Here the CDR3 DNA reads TGTGCCAGCAGCTTTGGGTACAATGAGCAGTTCTTC. Translated, it gives CASSFGYNEQFF. Using reference TRBV7-9 and TRBJ2-1 for the parts outside the CDR3, the full variable domain is DTGVSQNPRHKITKRGQNVTFRCDPISEHNRLYWYRQTLGQGPEFLTYFQNEAQLEKSRLLSDRFSAERPKGSFSTLEIQRTEQGDSAMYLCASSFGYNEQFFGPGTRLTVL.

This clone was recorded only once. This chain links TRBV28 with TRBJ1-2; D is possibly TRBD1 (6 bases). Germline V gives CDR1 MDHEN, CDR2 SYDVKM. V shed 6 bases and J shed 5 bases, with 13 bases lying between them. The CDR3 has 13 residues. CDR3 sequence reads: CASRIQGGYGYTF. The CDR3 DNA sequence: TGTGCCAGCAGAATACAGGGAGGGTATGGCTACACCTTC.

The rearrangement uses TRBV7-9 and TRBJ2-7; a possible D gene is TRBD1 (5 bases). Germline CDR1 reads SEHNR; CDR2 reads FQNEAQ (reference sequence). Trimming pared 5 bases from V and 2 bases from J, leaving 16 bases between. CDR3 size: 15 residues. The CDR3 nucleotides are TGTGCCAGCAGCACCCGACAGACATCTACCTACGAGCAGTACTTC. Protein: CASSTRQTSTYEQYF.

The V and J genes are TRBV7-2 and TRBJ1-2, with D uncertain. V lost 0 bases, J lost 2 bases, and 13 bases lay in between. The CDR3 extends over 16 amino acids. Germline CDR1 SGHTA, CDR2 FQGNSA. The CDR3 coding sequence is TGTGCCAGCAGCTTAGCCGTGAGGGTCCTCAACTATGGCTACACCTTC. Translating it yields CASSLAVRVLNYGYTF.